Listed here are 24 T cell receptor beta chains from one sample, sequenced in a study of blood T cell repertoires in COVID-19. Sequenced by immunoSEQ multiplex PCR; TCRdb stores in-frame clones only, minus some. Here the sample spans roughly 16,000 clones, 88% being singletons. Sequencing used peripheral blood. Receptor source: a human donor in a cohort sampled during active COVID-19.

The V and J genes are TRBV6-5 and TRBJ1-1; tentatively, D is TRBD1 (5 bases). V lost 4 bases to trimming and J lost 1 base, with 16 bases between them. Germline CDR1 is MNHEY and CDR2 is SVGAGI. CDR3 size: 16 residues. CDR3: CASSSFPGLANTEAFF. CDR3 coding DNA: TGTGCCAGCAGTTCATTTCCAGGGTTAGCGAACACTGAAGCTTTCTTT.

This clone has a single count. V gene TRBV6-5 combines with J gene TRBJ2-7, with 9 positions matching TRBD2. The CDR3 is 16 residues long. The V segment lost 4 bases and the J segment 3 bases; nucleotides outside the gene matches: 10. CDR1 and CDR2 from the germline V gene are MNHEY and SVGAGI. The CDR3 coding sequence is TGTGCCAGCAGTTTCCACTCGCGGGGGGGCCACTACGAGCAGTACTTC. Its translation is CASSFHSRGGHYEQYF.

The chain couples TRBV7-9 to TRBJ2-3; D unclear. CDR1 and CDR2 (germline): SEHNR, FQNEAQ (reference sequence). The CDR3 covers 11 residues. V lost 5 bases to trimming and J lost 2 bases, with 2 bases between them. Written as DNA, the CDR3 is TGTGCCAGCAGCCTCACAGATACGCAGTATTTT. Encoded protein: CASSLTDTQYF. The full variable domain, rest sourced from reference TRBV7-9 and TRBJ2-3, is DTGVSQNPRHKITKRGQNVTFRCDPISEHNRLYWYRQTLGQGPEFLTYFQNEAQLEKSRLLSDRFSAERPKGSFSTLEIQRTEQGDSAMYLCASSLTDTQYFGPGTRLTVL.

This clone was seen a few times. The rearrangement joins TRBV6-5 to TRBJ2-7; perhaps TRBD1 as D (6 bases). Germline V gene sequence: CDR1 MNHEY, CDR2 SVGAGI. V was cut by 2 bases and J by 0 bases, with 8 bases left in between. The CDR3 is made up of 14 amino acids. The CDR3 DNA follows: TGTGCCAGCAGTTACACGGGACACTCCTACGAGCAGTACTTC. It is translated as CASSYTGHSYEQYF.

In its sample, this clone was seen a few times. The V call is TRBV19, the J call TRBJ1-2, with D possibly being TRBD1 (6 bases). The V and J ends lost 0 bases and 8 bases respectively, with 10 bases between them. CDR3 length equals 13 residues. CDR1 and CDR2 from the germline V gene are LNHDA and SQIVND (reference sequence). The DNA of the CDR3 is TGTGCCAGTAGTATAGAAGGCAGGGGAGGCTACACCTTC. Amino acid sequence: CASSIEGRGGYTF. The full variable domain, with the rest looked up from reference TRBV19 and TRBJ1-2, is DGGITQSPKYLFRKEGQNVTLSCEQNLNHDAMYWYRQDPGQGLRLIYYSQIVNDFQKGDIAEGYSVSREKKESFPLTVTSAQKNPTAFYLCASSIEGRGGYTFGSGTRLTVV.

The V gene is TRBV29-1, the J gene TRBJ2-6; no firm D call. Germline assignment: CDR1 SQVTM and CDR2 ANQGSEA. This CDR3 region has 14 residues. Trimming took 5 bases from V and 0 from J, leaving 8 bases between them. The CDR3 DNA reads TGCAGCGTTCTTATCCCCTCTGGGGCCAACGTCCTGACTTTC. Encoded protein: CSVLIPSGANVLTF.

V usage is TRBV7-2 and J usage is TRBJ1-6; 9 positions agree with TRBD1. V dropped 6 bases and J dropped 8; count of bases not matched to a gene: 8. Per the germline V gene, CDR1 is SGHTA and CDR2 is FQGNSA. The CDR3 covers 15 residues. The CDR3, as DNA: TGTGCCAGCAGAGTAACAGGGGGCGCATATTCACCCCTCCACTTT. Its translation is CASRVTGGAYSPLHF.

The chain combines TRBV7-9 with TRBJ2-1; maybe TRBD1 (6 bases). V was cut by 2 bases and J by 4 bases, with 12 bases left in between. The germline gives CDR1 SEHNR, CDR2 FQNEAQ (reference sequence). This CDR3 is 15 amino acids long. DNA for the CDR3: TGTGCCAGCAGCTTACGTTTGGGGGCGTACAATGAGCAGTTCTTC. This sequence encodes CASSLRLGAYNEQFF. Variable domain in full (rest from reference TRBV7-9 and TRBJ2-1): DTGVSQNPRHKITKRGQNVTFRCDPISEHNRLYWYRQTLGQGPEFLTYFQNEAQLEKSRLLSDRFSAERPKGSFSTLEIQRTEQGDSAMYLCASSLRLGAYNEQFFGPGTRLTVL.

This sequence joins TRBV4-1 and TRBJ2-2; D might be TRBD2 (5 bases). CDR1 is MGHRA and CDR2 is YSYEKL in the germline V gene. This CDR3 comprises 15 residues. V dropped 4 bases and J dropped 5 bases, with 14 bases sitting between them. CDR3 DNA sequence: TGCGCCAGCAGCCGCCAACAAGAGGGAACCGGGGAGCTGTTTTTT. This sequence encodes CASSRQQEGTGELFF.

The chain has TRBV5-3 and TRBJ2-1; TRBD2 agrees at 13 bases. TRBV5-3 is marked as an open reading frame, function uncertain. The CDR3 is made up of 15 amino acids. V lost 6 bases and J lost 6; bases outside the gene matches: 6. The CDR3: CARTLGLAGVNEQFF. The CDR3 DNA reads TGTGCCAGAACCCTTGGACTAGCGGGAGTCAATGAGCAGTTCTTC.

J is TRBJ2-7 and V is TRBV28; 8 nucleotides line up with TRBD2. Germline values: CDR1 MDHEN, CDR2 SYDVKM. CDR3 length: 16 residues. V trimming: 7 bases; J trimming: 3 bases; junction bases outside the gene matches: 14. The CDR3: CASKGSAAGEGYEQYF. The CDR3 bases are TGTGCCAGCAAGGGTAGCGCAGCGGGAGAGGGCTACGAGCAGTACTTC. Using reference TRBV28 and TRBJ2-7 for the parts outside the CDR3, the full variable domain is DVKVTQSSRYLVKRTGEKVFLECVQDMDHENMFWYRQDPGLGLRLIYFSYDVKMKEKGDIPEGYSVSREKKERFSLILESASTNQTSMYLCASKGSAAGEGYEQYFGPGTRLTVT.

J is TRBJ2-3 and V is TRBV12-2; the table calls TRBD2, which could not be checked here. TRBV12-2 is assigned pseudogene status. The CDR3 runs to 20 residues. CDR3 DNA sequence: TGTGCAAGTCGCTTAGCAACCACGGGTGCGGGGGCAGGGAACACAGATACGCAGTATTTT. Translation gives CASRLATTGAGAGNTDTQYF.

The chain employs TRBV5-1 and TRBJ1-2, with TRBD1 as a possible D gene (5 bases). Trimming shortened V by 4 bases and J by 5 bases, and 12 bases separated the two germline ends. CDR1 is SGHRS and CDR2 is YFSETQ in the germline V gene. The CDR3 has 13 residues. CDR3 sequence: CASSGGVQYGYTF. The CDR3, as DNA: TGCGCCAGCAGCGGGGGGGTTCAGTATGGCTACACCTTC.

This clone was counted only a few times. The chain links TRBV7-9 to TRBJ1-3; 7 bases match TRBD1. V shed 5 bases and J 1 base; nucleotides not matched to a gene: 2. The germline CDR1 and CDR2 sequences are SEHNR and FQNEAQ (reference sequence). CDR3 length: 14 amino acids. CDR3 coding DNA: TGTGCCAGCAGCCGGACAGGTTCTGGAAACACCATATATTTT. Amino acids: CASSRTGSGNTIYF. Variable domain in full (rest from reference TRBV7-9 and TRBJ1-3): DTGVSQNPRHKITKRGQNVTFRCDPISEHNRLYWYRQTLGQGPEFLTYFQNEAQLEKSRLLSDRFSAERPKGSFSTLEIQRTEQGDSAMYLCASSRTGSGNTIYFGEGSWLTVV.

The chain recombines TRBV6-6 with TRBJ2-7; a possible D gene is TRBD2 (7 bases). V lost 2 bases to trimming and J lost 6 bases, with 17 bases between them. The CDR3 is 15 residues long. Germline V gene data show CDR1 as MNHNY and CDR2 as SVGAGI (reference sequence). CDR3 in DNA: TGTGCCAGCAGTTACGTCCGGGGGGCCGAGGGCGAGCAGTACTTC. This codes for CASSYVRGAEGEQYF.

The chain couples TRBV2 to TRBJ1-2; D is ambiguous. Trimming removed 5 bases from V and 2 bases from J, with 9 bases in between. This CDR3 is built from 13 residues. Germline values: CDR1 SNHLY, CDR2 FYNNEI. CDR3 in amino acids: CASSLGENYGYTF. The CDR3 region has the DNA TGTGCCAGCAGTCTCGGGGAGAACTATGGCTACACCTTC.

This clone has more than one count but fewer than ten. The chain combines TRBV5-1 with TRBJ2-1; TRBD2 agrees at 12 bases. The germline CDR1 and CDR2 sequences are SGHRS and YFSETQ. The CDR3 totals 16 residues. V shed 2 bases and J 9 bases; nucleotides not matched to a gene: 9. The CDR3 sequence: CASSFLAGGPGSEQFF. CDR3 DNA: TGCGCCAGCAGCTTCCTAGCGGGAGGGCCTGGTTCTGAGCAGTTCTTC.

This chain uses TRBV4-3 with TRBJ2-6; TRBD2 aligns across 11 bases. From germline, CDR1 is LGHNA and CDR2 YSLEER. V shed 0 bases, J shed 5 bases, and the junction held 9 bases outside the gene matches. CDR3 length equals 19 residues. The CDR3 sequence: CASSQEFTSGSQRANVLTF. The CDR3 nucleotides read TGCGCCAGCAGCCAAGAATTTACTAGCGGGAGCCAGAGGGCCAACGTCCTGACTTTC.

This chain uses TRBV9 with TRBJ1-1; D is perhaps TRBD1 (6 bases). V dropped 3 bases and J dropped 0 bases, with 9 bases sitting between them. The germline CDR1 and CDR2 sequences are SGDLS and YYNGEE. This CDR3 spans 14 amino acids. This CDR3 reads CASSARGVNTEAFF. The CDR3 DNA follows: TGTGCCAGCAGCGCCAGGGGTGTGAACACTGAAGCTTTCTTT.

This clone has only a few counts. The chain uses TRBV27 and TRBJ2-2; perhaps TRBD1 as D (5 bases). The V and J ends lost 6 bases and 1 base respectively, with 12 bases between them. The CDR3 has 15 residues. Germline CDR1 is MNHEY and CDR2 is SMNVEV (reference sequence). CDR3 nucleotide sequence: TGTGCCAGCAGGTCGACAGCTAAGAACACCGGGGAGCTGTTTTTT. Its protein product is CASRSTAKNTGELFF.

The CDR3, as DNA: TGTGCCAGCAGCCTGGGGGGCAGTACTGAAGCTTTCTTT. This codes for CASSLGGSTEAFF. The chain is built from TRBV5-6 and TRBJ1-1, with D perhaps matching TRBD1 (6 bases). Trimming shortened V by 4 bases and J by 5 bases, and 12 bases separated the two germline ends. This CDR3 spans 13 amino acids. Germline loops: CDR1 SGHDT, CDR2 YYEEEE.

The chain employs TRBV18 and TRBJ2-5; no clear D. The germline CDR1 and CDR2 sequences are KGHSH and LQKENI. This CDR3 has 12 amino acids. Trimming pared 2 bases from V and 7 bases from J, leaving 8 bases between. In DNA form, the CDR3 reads TGTGCCAGCTCACCAATCCGGAGGACCCAGTACTTC. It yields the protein CASSPIRRTQYF. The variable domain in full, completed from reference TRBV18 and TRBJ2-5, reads NAGVMQNPRHLVRRRGQEARLRCSPMKGHSHVYWYRQLPEEGLKFMVYLQKENIIDESGMPKERFSAEFPKEGPSILRIQQVVRGDSAAYFCASSPIRRTQYFGPGTRLLVL.

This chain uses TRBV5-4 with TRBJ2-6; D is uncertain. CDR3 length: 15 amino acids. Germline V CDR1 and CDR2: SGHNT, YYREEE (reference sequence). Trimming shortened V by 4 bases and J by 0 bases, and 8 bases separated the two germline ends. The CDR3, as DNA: TGTGCCAGCAGCCCTGTTCCCTCTGGGGCCAACGTCCTGACTTTC. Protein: CASSPVPSGANVLTF.

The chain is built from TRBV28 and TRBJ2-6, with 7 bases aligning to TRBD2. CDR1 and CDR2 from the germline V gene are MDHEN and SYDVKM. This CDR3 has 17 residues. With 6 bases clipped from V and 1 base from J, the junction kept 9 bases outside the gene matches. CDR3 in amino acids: CASSLGRGRSGANVLTF. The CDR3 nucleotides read TGTGCCAGCAGCTTGGGGAGGGGACGGTCTGGGGCCAACGTCCTGACTTTC.